The 20 T cell receptor beta chains below come from one sample, sequenced in a study of post-analysis software for immune sequencing data. No cognate antigen is known for these TCRs. Study outcomes and limitations: TRBV5-6, TRBV5-1 and TRBV20-1 belonged to a set of five TRBV segments that were more frequent in patients than controls.

Each TCR beta cDNA library carried unique molecular identifiers. Via MiXCR, TCRdb re-called the PCR reads, giving one row per CDR3 protein. The repertoire holds roughly 700,000 distinct CDR3 sequences, about 27% seen once, with around 0.6% in the top ten. Sequencing was done on a sample of blood. These receptors all stem from a girl aged 5-17 years with multiple sclerosis.

This clonotype was picked up many times. The J gene is TRBJ2-6, the V gene TRBV29-1; TRBD1 aligns across 8 bases. This CDR3 comprises 15 residues. The V and J ends lost 7 bases and 1 base, in that order; junction bases with no gene match: 6. Germline V lookup: CDR1 SQVTM, CDR2 ANQGSEA. The CDR3 reads CSARTGRSGANVLTF. The CDR3, as DNA: TGCAGCGCTCGGACAGGGCGTTCTGGGGCCAACGTCCTGACTTTC. Together with reference TRBV29-1 and TRBJ2-6, the CDR3 gives the full variable domain: SAVISQKPSRDICQRGTSLTIQCQVDSQVTMMFWYRQQPGQSLTLIATANQGSEATYESGFVIDKFPISRPNLTFSTLTVSNMSPEDSSIYLCSARTGRSGANVLTFGAGSRLTVL.

This clonotype was detected only a few times. In DNA, the CDR3 is TGTGCCAGCAGCCAAGGGGCGCACGATCGAGGCACAGATACGCAGTATTTT. It yields the protein CASSQGAHDRGTDTQYF. V and J are TRBV14 and TRBJ2-3; no definite D call. CDR3 size: 17 residues. Germline values: CDR1 SGHDN, CDR2 FVKESK. V shed 1 base and J shed 1 base, with 15 bases lying between them.

The CDR3 coding sequence is TGCAGTGCTAGGGACACAGGGAACCAAGAGACCCAGTACTTC. Protein sequence: CSARDTGNQETQYF. The chain uses TRBV20-1 and TRBJ2-5, with TRBD1 as a possible D gene (6 bases). CDR1 DFQATT and CDR2 SNEGSKA come from the germline V gene (reference sequence). The germline V and J ends were trimmed by 3 bases and 0 bases, with 11 bases remaining between them. This CDR3 spans 14 amino acids.

The count of this clonotype is one. The CDR3 DNA reads as TGTGCCAGCAGTGAAACCCCTATCATCCGGGATCAGCCCCAGCATTTT. The encoded protein is CASSETPIIRDQPQHF. The genes are TRBV6-1 and TRBJ1-5; D is undetermined. This CDR3 region has 16 residues. Trimming pared 2 bases from V and 5 bases from J, leaving 16 bases between. The germline V gene has CDR1 MNHNS and CDR2 SASEGT.

The chain joins TRBV6-5 to TRBJ1-1; 7 positions match TRBD1. This CDR3 contains 14 residues. Germline lookup yields CDR1 MNHEY and CDR2 SVGAGI. Trimming took 4 bases from V and 6 from J; bases not matched to a gene: 8. The CDR3 DNA follows: TGTGCCAGCAGTTGGTCTATCACAGGGGCTGAAGCTTTCTTT. Protein: CASSWSITGAEAFF.

J is TRBJ2-1 and V is TRBV27; 7 bases map to TRBD2. The junction had 8 bases not matched to a gene; V was cut back by 0 bases and J by 9 bases. Per germline, CDR1 MNHEY and CDR2 SMNVEV (reference sequence). This CDR3 spans 15 amino acids. The CDR3 here is CASSLSGTMVLEQFF. The CDR3 coding sequence is TGTGCCAGCAGTTTATCCGGGACTATGGTCCTTGAGCAGTTCTTC.

The V call is TRBV24-1, the J call TRBJ2-1; the D gene is possibly TRBD1 (5 bases). Germline CDR1 reads KGHDR; CDR2 reads SFDVKD. V was pared by 2 bases and J by 6 bases, with 19 bases between. The length of the CDR3 is 17 residues. CDR3 bases: TGTGCCACCAGTGATTCGAGACAGCGCTACAAAGGCAATGAGCAGTTCTTC. Its translation: CATSDSRQRYKGNEQFF.

The chain links TRBV7-9 to TRBJ2-1, with D possibly being TRBD2 (6 bases). Between the trimmed V and J ends, which lost 8 bases and 4 bases, there was a span of 15 bases. The CDR3 totals 14 residues. CDR1 and CDR2 (germline): SEHNR, FQNEAQ (reference sequence). Written as DNA, the CDR3 is TGTGCCAGCCAAGACTTCCGGGAGTACAATGAGCAGTTCTTC. Translating gives CASQDFREYNEQFF.

The chain links TRBV10-3 to TRBJ2-3; either TRBD1 or TRBD2 may supply D (7 bases each). The germline gives CDR1 ENHRY, CDR2 SYGVKD. The CDR3 is made up of 16 amino acids. Trimming stripped 10 bases from V and 1 base from J, with 21 bases between. CDR3 nucleotides: TGTGCCACAGGGGGGGGGCGGGACAGACGCACAGATACGCAGTATTTT. It translates to CATGGGRDRRTDTQYF.

The sample holds a few counts of this clonotype. The chain employs TRBV14 and TRBJ2-4; D call uncertain. Germline V gives CDR1 SGHDN, CDR2 FVKESK. The germline V and J ends were trimmed by 1 base and 13 bases, with 11 bases remaining between them. CDR3 length equals 12 residues. CDR3 bases: TGTGCCAGCAGCCAAGGGGTGCGAGAGCAGTACTTC. Protein: CASSQGVREQYF.

This clonotype was detected many times. The V gene is TRBV20-1, the J gene TRBJ2-1, with 7 bases fitting TRBD2. Germline V gives CDR1 DFQATT, CDR2 SNEGSKA (reference sequence). The junction had 2 bases not matched to a gene; V was cut back by 2 bases and J by 4 bases. The CDR3 is 13 residues long. The CDR3 region is CSARLAAYNEQFF. The CDR3 DNA reads as TGCAGTGCTAGACTAGCGGCTTACAATGAGCAGTTCTTC.

This clonotype was seen only a few times. The chain employs TRBV2 and TRBJ2-3; TRBD1 matches 8 bases. From germline, CDR1 is SNHLY and CDR2 FYNNEI. This CDR3 region has 15 residues. The junction had 9 bases not matched to a gene; V was cut back by 6 bases and J by 4 bases. The CDR3 is CASSRDRITPDTQYF. DNA for the CDR3: TGTGCCAGCAGCCGGGACAGGATAACGCCAGATACGCAGTATTTT.

V and J are TRBV2 and TRBJ2-7, with 7 bases aligning to TRBD2. The germline CDR1 and CDR2 sequences are SNHLY and FYNNEI. Unmatched junction bases numbered 11, after V lost 7 bases and J lost 2 bases. The CDR3 is 15 amino acids. In DNA, the CDR3 is TGTGCCAGCAAACGCGGGGAGGGAGAGACCTACGAGCAGTACTTC. Protein sequence: CASKRGEGETYEQYF. Filled out from reference TRBV2 and TRBJ2-7, the complete variable domain reads EPEVTQTPSHQVTQMGQEVILRCVPISNHLYFYWYRQILGQKVEFLVSFYNNEISEKSEIFDDQFSVERPDGSNFTLKIRSTKLEDSAMYFCASKRGEGETYEQYFGPGTRLTVT.

The rearrangement links TRBV2 to TRBJ1-2; 7 positions match TRBD1. CDR3 length: 14 amino acids. The V segment lost 4 bases and the J segment 2 bases; nucleotides outside the gene matches: 4. CDR1 SNHLY and CDR2 FYNNEI come from the germline V gene. In nucleotides, the CDR3 is TGTGCCAGCAGTGGGGGACAGAAAAACTATGGCTACACCTTC. It yields the protein CASSGGQKNYGYTF.

This clonotype was found once. The genes are TRBV11-2 and TRBJ2-1, with 8 nucleotides matching TRBD2. The CDR3 sequence is 14 residues long. The trim removed 0 bases at V and 6 bases at J, leaving 1 base unmatched. Germline assignment: CDR1 SGHAT and CDR2 FQNNGV. CDR3 in amino acids: CASSLDREGNEQFF. In DNA, the CDR3 is TGTGCCAGCAGCTTAGATCGGGAGGGCAATGAGCAGTTCTTC.

This rearrangement joins TRBV20-1 to TRBJ2-1, with D unclear. Germline V lookup: CDR1 DFQATT, CDR2 SNEGSKA (reference sequence). V lost 1 base to trimming and J lost 6 bases, with 22 bases between them. The CDR3 length is 17 residues. The CDR3 DNA follows: TGCAGTGCTAGAGTATTACGCGATAGAGAACTCGTCAATGAGCAGTTCTTC. Its protein is CSARVLRDRELVNEQFF.

The chain carries TRBV2 and TRBJ2-7; 8 positions match TRBD1. The J segment lost 1 base and the V segment lost 9 bases, leaving 8 bases of the junction unmatched. CDR1 is SNHLY and CDR2 is FYNNEI in the germline V gene. This CDR3 contains 14 residues. CDR3 region: CASQVTGGSYEQYF. CDR3 sequence (DNA): TGTGCCAGTCAAGTAACAGGGGGGTCCTACGAGCAGTACTTC.

The V gene is TRBV6-1, the J gene TRBJ2-5; D not certain. This CDR3 contains 12 residues. Trimming took 2 bases from V and 3 from J, leaving 4 bases between them. The V gene's germline CDR1 is MNHNS and CDR2 SASEGT. DNA for the CDR3: TGTGCCAGCAGTGAATGGGAAGAGACCCAGTACTTC. Protein sequence: CASSEWEETQYF.

This clonotype came up a few times. The gene calls are TRBV5-1 and TRBJ2-7; 9 nucleotides align to TRBD1. Germline CDR1 SGHRS, CDR2 YFSETQ. The trim removed 0 bases at V and 3 bases at J, leaving 4 bases unmatched. The CDR3 spans 15 residues. The DNA for the CDR3 is TGCGCCAGCAGCTTGGACGGGACAGGGCACTACGAGCAGTACTTC. This codes for CASSLDGTGHYEQYF. The full variable domain, its missing parts supplied by reference TRBV5-1 and TRBJ2-7, is KAGVTQTPRYLIKTRGQQVTLSCSPISGHRSVSWYQQTPGQGLQFLFEYFSETQRNKGNFPGRFSGRQFSNSRSEMNVSTLELGDSALYLCASSLDGTGHYEQYFGPGTRLTVT.

This clonotype was found a few times. The chain combines TRBV6-1 with TRBJ2-1; no clear D gene. Germline V lookup: CDR1 MNHNS, CDR2 SASEGT. Between the trimmed V and J ends, which lost 1 base and 6 bases, there was a span of 13 bases. The CDR3 has 15 amino acids. The CDR3 loop is CASSEGNGIGNEQFF. CDR3 nucleotides: TGTGCCAGCAGTGAAGGAAATGGGATCGGCAATGAGCAGTTCTTC.